The 24 T cell receptor beta chains reported below all come from one sample, sequenced in a study of T cells in women clearing cervical HPV infection. Sequencing was performed with immunoSEQ multiplex PCR; in TCRdb, only in-frame clones are kept and a portion is missing. This table lists about 17,000 clones. Sequenced: blood buffy coat. The source of these receptors is a woman aged 18 to 75 with a cervical HPV16 infection that either progressed to CIN3+ or cleared (not recorded which).

On this clone: The missing CDR3 end, 3 residues past where the read stops, is filled in from the germline J gene. The chain recombines TRBV29-1 with TRBJ2-2; 7 bases are shared with TRBD1. V lost 1 base and J lost 6; bases outside the gene matches: 5. Germline CDR1 and CDR2: SQVTM and ANQGSEA. This CDR3 contains 14 residues. The CDR3 sequence: CSVEAQGKAGELFF. The DNA read from the CDR3 is TGCAGCGTTGAAGCACAGGGGAAGGCCGGGGAG.

With respect to this clone: From the germline J gene comes the end of the CDR3, since the read stops 3 residues before it. The J gene is TRBJ2-7, the V gene TRBV18, with D possibly being TRBD2 (5 bases). The V and J ends lost 5 bases and 2 bases respectively, with 13 bases between them. Per the germline V gene, CDR1 is KGHSH and CDR2 is LQKENI. CDR3 length: 14 residues. CDR3 region: CASSSGTRTYEQYF. The sequenced part of the CDR3 DNA is TGTGCCAGCTCAAGCGGCACGCGGACCTACGAG. Full variable domain (remainder filled in from reference TRBV18 and TRBJ2-7): NAGVMQNPRHLVRRRGQEARLRCSPMKGHSHVYWYRQLPEEGLKFMVYLQKENIIDESGMPKERFSAEFPKEGPSILRIQQVVRGDSAAYFCASSSGTRTYEQYFGPGTRLTVT.

For this clone: The read ends 3 residues early relative to the CDR3; the germline J gene fills the gap. The chain recombines TRBV20-1 with TRBJ2-7, with 10 bases aligning to TRBD2. This CDR3 comprises 14 residues. V was pared by 4 bases and J by 3 bases, with 6 bases of the junction left unmatched. CDR1 DFQATT and CDR2 SNEGSKA come from the germline V gene (reference sequence). The CDR3 reads CSANPGTSDYEQYF. CDR3 bases read: TGCAGTGCTAATCCCGGGACTAGCGACTACGAG.

Of note for this clone: With the read ending 3 residues before the CDR3 end, the germline J gene is used to fill in that end. The J gene is TRBJ2-7, the V gene TRBV10-1; 11 positions agree with TRBD1. Germline V gene lookup returns CDR1 WNHNN and CDR2 SYGVQD (reference sequence). V lost 6 bases to trimming and J lost 4 bases; unmatched junction nucleotides: 5. The CDR3 has 14 amino acids. CDR3 DNA, as far as it was read: TGCGCCAGCAGCTATGGACAGGGGGCTTACGAG. Residues: CASSYGQGAYE. The whole CDR3 sequence is CASSYGQGAYEQYF.

Points on this clone: The CDR3 end is not reached by the read, which stops 3 residues before it; the germline J gene fills it in. The V call is TRBV6-1, the J call TRBJ2-3; D is possibly TRBD1 (6 bases). This CDR3 is 15 amino acids long. The germline gives CDR1 MNHNS, CDR2 SASEGT. Trimming took 2 bases from V and 0 from J, leaving 9 bases between them. The CDR3 DNA, read in part, is TGTGCCAGCAGTGAATCACAGGGAAGCACAGATACG. Amino acid sequence: CASSESQGSTDT. The whole CDR3 protein is CASSESQGSTDTQYF.

The CDR3 bases that were read are TGTGCCAGCAGCTTATCCCGGGGTAATGAG. Residues: CASSLSRGNE. The whole CDR3 sequence is CASSLSRGNEQFF. This sequence joins TRBV11-2 and TRBJ2-1, with D tentatively TRBD2 (5 bases). The CDR3 extends 3 residues past the end of the read, so its final part is completed from the germline J gene. This CDR3 comprises 13 residues. V was trimmed by 2 bases and J by 7 bases, leaving 9 bases between them. Germline V gene data show CDR1 as SGHAT and CDR2 as FQNNGV. Looking up the rest from reference TRBV11-2 and TRBJ2-1 gives the full variable domain: EAGVAQSPRYKIIEKRQSVAFWCNPISGHATLYWYQQILGQGPKLLIQFQNNGVVDDSQLPKDRFSAERLKGVDSTLKIQPAKLEDSAVYLCASSLSRGNEQFFGPGTRLTVL.

Details on this clone: Read data end 3 residues before the CDR3 end; the end is taken from the germline J gene. V and J are TRBV19 and TRBJ2-5; TRBD1 matches 7 bases. The CDR3 is 14 residues long. V was pared by 5 bases and J by 5 bases, with 8 bases of the junction left unmatched. Germline V gene data show CDR1 as LNHDA and CDR2 as SQIVND (reference sequence). This CDR3 is CASSLIQGSETQYF. CDR3 DNA, as far as it was read: TGTGCCAGTAGTTTAATACAGGGGTCGGAGACC.

With respect to this clone: Sequencing ends 3 residues short of the CDR3 end; the germline J gene provides the rest. The chain couples TRBV20-1 to TRBJ2-5, with 11 positions matching TRBD2. Germline V gene data show CDR1 as DFQATT and CDR2 as SNEGSKA (reference sequence). Germline trimming cut 3 bases from V and 1 base from J; bases unmatched to any gene: 16. There are 19 residues in the CDR3. The part of the CDR3 DNA that was read is TGCAGTGCTAGCAGACTAGGGGGATCTAGCGGGAGGATCCAAGAGACC. Protein sequence: CSASRLGGSSGRIQET. Given in full, the CDR3 is CSASRLGGSSGRIQETQYF.

The CDR3 DNA, read in part, is TGTGCCAGCAAACCGGGACTAGCAACCGGGGAG. Its translation: CASKPGLATGE. The whole CDR3 protein reads CASKPGLATGELFF. The gene calls are TRBV2 and TRBJ2-2, with 9 nucleotides matching TRBD2. The read falls 3 residues short of the CDR3 end, and the missing part is taken from the germline J gene. V was pared by 7 bases and J by 5 bases, with 5 bases of the junction left unmatched. This CDR3 contains 14 residues. Germline CDR1 reads SNHLY; CDR2 reads FYNNEI.

Comments on this clone: The read ends 3 residues shy of where the CDR3 ends; the end is completed using the germline J gene. J is TRBJ1-1 and V is TRBV7-2; 9 bases agree with TRBD1. The V gene end was trimmed by 0 bases and the J gene end by 0 bases; junction bases not matched to a gene: 8. Germline CDR1 and CDR2: SGHTA and FQGNSA. This CDR3 contains 18 residues. The sequenced CDR3 bases are TGTGCCAGCAGCTTAGCTCGGGGGACAGGGTCGTTGAACACTGAA. This translates into CASSLARGTGSLNTE. In full, the CDR3 is CASSLARGTGSLNTEAFF.

On this clone: The read terminates 3 residues before the CDR3 end, so the remaining end is supplied by the germline J gene. The rearrangement joins TRBV20-1 to TRBJ2-2; 8 bases line up with TRBD1. Losses at the gene ends were 6 bases for V and 5 bases for J; bases not matched to a gene: 8. The length of the CDR3 is 14 residues. Per germline, CDR1 DFQATT and CDR2 SNEGSKA (reference sequence). The covered CDR3 bases are TGCAGTGCACTTCAGGGGGCGGGAACCGGGGAG. It codes for CSALQGAGTGE. The CDR3, in full, reads CSALQGAGTGELFF.

On this clone: The observed sequence ends 3 residues before the CDR3 terminus, with the missing tail filled in from the germline J gene. The chain combines TRBV19 with TRBJ2-3; 9 bases line up with TRBD2. V dropped 8 bases and J dropped 4; count of bases not matched to a gene: 10. The CDR3 spans 15 residues. Per the germline V gene, CDR1 is LNHDA and CDR2 is SQIVND (reference sequence). CDR3 DNA (partial): TGTGCCAGTGGGTCGGCTAGCGGGATGGCAGATACG. It specifies CASGSASGMADT. The CDR3 in its entirety is CASGSASGMADTQYF.

Remarks on this clone: Coverage ceases 3 residues before the CDR3 finishes, and the germline J gene fills in the end. The rearrangement links TRBV19 to TRBJ2-2; 7 bases are shared with TRBD1. The J segment lost 6 bases and the V segment lost 5 bases, leaving 9 bases of the junction unmatched. The length of the CDR3 is 15 residues. The germline gives CDR1 LNHDA, CDR2 SQIVND (reference sequence). Partial CDR3 DNA: TGTGCCAGTAGTGGAGGACAGGCTGGGTCCGGGGAG. This encodes CASSGGQAGSGE. From start to end, the CDR3 is CASSGGQAGSGELFF. The full variable domain, completed using reference TRBV19 and TRBJ2-2, is DGGITQSPKYLFRKEGQNVTLSCEQNLNHDAMYWYRQDPGQGLRLIYYSQIVNDFQKGDIAEGYSVSREKKESFPLTVTSAQKNPTAFYLCASSGGQAGSGELFFGEGSRLTVL.

A word on this clone: The CDR3 is cut off 3 residues early in the read; its end comes from the germline J gene. The chain combines TRBV5-5 with TRBJ1-5, with D uncertain. This CDR3 is 14 amino acids long. Germline V CDR1 and CDR2: SGHKS, YYEKEE (reference sequence). The germline V and J ends were trimmed by 0 bases and 6 bases, with 10 bases remaining between them. This CDR3 is CASSLGGVGQPQHF. CDR3 bases read: TGTGCCAGCAGCTTGGGCGGGGTGGGTCAGCCC.

Comment on this clone: The read ends 3 residues shy of where the CDR3 ends; the end is completed using the germline J gene. This chain joins TRBV7-6 and TRBJ2-7; the match to TRBD1 covers 7 bases. Germline values: CDR1 SGHVS, CDR2 FNYEAQ. Trimming cost V 1 base and J 0 bases; bases outside gene matches: 3. The CDR3 runs 15 residues. The CDR3 protein is CASSLDGTVSYEQYF. The covered CDR3 bases are TGTGCCAGCAGCTTAGATGGGACAGTCTCCTACGAG.

With regard to this clone: The read ends 3 residues before the CDR3 terminus; that terminus is restored from the germline J gene. The rearrangement links TRBV5-1 to TRBJ2-3; the match to TRBD1 covers 7 bases. The germline CDR1 and CDR2 sequences are SGHRS and YFSETQ. The junction had 2 bases not matched to a gene; V was cut back by 3 bases and J by 7 bases. This CDR3 has 12 amino acids. CDR3 DNA, as far as it was read: TGCGCCAGCAGCTCGACAGGGAATACG. Its protein product is CASSSTGNT. In full, the CDR3 reads CASSSTGNTQYF.

Remarks on this clone: The read halts 3 residues ahead of the CDR3 end, with the missing end drawn from the germline J gene. The genes are TRBV5-6 and TRBJ1-2; unclear D gene. Germline CDR1 SGHDT, CDR2 YYEEEE. V was pared by 0 bases and J by 6 bases, with 9 bases between. The CDR3 has 13 residues. The CDR3 bases that were read are TGTGCCAGCAGCTTGGGTCAGACTAATGGC. This codes for CASSLGQTNG. The CDR3 in its entirety is CASSLGQTNGYTF.

Details on this clone: The read ends 3 residues early relative to the CDR3; the germline J gene fills the gap. This chain connects TRBV2 to TRBJ2-3; 13 nucleotides align to TRBD2. Germline CDR1 reads SNHLY; CDR2 reads FYNNEI. V was clipped by 0 bases and J by 3 bases; unmatched bases: 9. The CDR3 is 19 amino acids. CDR3 amino acids: CASSEAAGLAGFKTDTQYF. CDR3 bases read: TGTGCCAGCAGTGAAGCAGCGGGACTAGCGGGGTTTAAAACAGATACG.

As for this clone: The CDR3 goes on 3 residues after the read ends, and that part is filled in from the germline J gene. The rearrangement uses TRBV6-2 or TRBV6-3 and TRBJ2-1; possibly TRBD2 for D (6 bases). Trimming removed 0 bases from V and 9 bases from J, with 12 bases in between. Germline V gene data show CDR1 as MNHEY and CDR2 as SVGEGT. The CDR3 spans 14 residues. The CDR3 sequence is CASSYSEEAGEQFF. The sequenced CDR3 bases are TGTGCCAGCAGTTACTCCGAGGAAGCGGGTGAG.

Details on this clone: The CDR3 end is not reached by the read, which stops 3 residues before it; the germline J gene fills it in. This rearrangement joins TRBV3-1 (or the pseudogene TRBV3-2) to TRBJ2-1; weak D call: TRBD2 (6 bases). V gave up 0 bases and J gave up 7 bases, with 19 bases separating them. Germline CDR1 and CDR2: LGHDT and YNNKEL (reference sequence). This CDR3 spans 17 amino acids. Incomplete CDR3 DNA: TGTGCCAGCAGCCAAGAGAGGGCGGGATTTTTACGGAATGAG. Its protein product is CASSQERAGFLRNE. From start to end, the CDR3 is CASSQERAGFLRNEQFF.

With respect to this clone: Sequencing ends 3 residues short of the CDR3 end; the germline J gene provides the rest. The V and J genes are TRBV19 and TRBJ2-3, with 10 bases that match TRBD2. After removal of 6 bases from V and 3 bases from J, the junction contained 9 bases not matched to a gene. CDR1 LNHDA and CDR2 SQIVND come from the germline V gene (reference sequence). This CDR3 spans 16 amino acids. Incomplete CDR3 DNA: TGTGCCAGTAGCCAAGCGGGAGGGCCGGGAACAGATACG. This sequence encodes CASSQAGGPGTDT. The full CDR3 protein is CASSQAGGPGTDTQYF.

About this clone itself: Read sequence stops 3 residues before the CDR3 end, and the germline J gene provides the missing end. The J gene is TRBJ2-1, the V gene TRBV28, with 8 bases identical to TRBD1. The CDR3 extends over 15 amino acids. CDR1 is MDHEN and CDR2 is SYDVKM in the germline V gene. The J segment lost 1 base and the V segment lost 7 bases, leaving 6 bases of the junction unmatched. The covered CDR3 bases are TGTGCCAGCACCTCGACAGGGGAGTCCTACAATGAG. It yields the protein CASTSTGESYNE. The whole CDR3 region reads CASTSTGESYNEQFF.

Of note for this clone: Read data end 3 residues before the CDR3 end; the end is taken from the germline J gene. The chain has TRBV19 and TRBJ1-1; the match to TRBD1 covers 7 bases. Unmatched junction bases numbered 6, after V lost 3 bases and J lost 2 bases. The length of the CDR3 is 15 residues. Germline V lookup: CDR1 LNHDA, CDR2 SQIVND (reference sequence). CDR3 in amino acids: CASSIGGTVNTEAFF. The part of the CDR3 DNA that was read is TGTGCCAGTAGTATCGGAGGGACAGTAAACACTGAA.

To note about this clone: The read ends 3 residues before the CDR3 terminus; that terminus is restored from the germline J gene. This chain uses TRBV20-1 with TRBJ1-4; tentatively, D is TRBD1 (5 bases). The germline V gene encodes CDR1 DFQATT and CDR2 SNEGSKA (reference sequence). The CDR3 runs 16 residues. V lost 0 bases and J 1 base, leaving 12 bases between the germline ends. CDR3 bases read: TGCAGTGCTAGAGAGTGGGGGGGGGTAACTAATGAAAAA. It translates to CSAREWGGVTNEK. The entire CDR3 sequence reads CSAREWGGVTNEKLFF.